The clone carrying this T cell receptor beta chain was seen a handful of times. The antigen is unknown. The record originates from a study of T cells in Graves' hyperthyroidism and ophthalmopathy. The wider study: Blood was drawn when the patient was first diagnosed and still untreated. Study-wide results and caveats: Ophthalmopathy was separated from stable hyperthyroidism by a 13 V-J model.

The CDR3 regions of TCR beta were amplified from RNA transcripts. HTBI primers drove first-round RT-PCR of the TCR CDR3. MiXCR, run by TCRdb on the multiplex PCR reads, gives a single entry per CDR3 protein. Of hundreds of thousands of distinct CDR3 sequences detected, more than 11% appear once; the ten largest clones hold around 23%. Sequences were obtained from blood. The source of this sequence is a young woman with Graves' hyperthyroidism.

The CDR3 DNA follows: TGCGCCAGCAGCTTCGGGACTAGCGGACGGAGCCGGTTTTTCACAGATACGCAGTATTTT. It encodes CASSFGTSGRSRFFTDTQYF. V and J are TRBV10-2 and TRBJ2-3; 11 nucleotides agree with TRBD2. The trim removed 6 bases at V and 2 bases at J, leaving 19 bases unmatched. The V gene's germline CDR1 is WSHSY and CDR2 SAAADI. CDR3 length: 20 residues.